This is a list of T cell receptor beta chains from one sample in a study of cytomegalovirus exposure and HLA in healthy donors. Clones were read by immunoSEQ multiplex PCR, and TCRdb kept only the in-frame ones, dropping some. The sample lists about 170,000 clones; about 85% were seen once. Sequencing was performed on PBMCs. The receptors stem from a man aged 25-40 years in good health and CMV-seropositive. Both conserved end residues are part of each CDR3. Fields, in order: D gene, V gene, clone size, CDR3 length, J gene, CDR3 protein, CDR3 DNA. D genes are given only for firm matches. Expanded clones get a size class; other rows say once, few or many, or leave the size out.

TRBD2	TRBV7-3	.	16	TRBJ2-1	CASSVTGTSKNNEQFF	TGTGCCAGCAGCGTCACCGGGACTAGCAAGAACAATGAGCAGTTCTTC
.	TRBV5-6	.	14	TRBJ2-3	CASSLVRPTDTQYF	TGTGCCAGCAGCTTGGTGCGCCCCACAGATACGCAGTATTTT
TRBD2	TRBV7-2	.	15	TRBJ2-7	CASSFNPGGAYEQYF	TGTGCCAGCAGCTTTAATCCGGGAGGGGCCTACGAGCAGTACTTC
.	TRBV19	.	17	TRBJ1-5	CASSIRQRARPDQPQHF	TGTGCCAGTAGTATTAGGCAGCGGGCTCGCCCCGATCAGCCCCAGCATTTT
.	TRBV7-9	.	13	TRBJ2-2	CASSLVETGELFF	TGTGCCAGCAGCTTAGTGGAGACCGGGGAGCTGTTTTTT
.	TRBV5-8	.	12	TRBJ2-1	CASRRQVDEQFF	TGTGCCAGCAGGCGACAGGTAGATGAGCAGTTCTTC
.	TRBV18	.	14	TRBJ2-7	CASSQSGDSYEQYF	TGTGCCAGCTCCCAGTCGGGGGATTCCTACGAGCAGTACTTC
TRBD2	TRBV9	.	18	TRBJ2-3	CASSVGTSGRLDTDTQYF	TGTGCCAGCAGCGTCGGGACTAGCGGGAGGCTGGACACAGATACGCAGTATTTT
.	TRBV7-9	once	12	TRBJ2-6	CSSSLESNVLTF	TGTTCCAGCAGCTTAGAGAGCAACGTCCTGACTTTC
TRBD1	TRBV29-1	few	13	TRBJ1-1	CSVLTGAGTEAFF	TGCAGCGTTCTGACAGGGGCAGGCACTGAAGCTTTCTTT
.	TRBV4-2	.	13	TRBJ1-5	CASSLPDREPQHF	TGTGCCAGCAGCCTACCCGACCGGGAGCCCCAGCATTTT
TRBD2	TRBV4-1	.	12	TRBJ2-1	CASSQGEGPQFF	TGCGCCAGCAGCCAAGGGGAGGGACCCCAGTTCTTC
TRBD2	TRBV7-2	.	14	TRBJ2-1	CASSFRREHEVQFF	TGTGCCAGCAGCTTCCGGCGGGAGCATGAGGTGCAGTTCTTC
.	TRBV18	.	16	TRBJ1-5	CASSPKMAGTGQPQHF	TGTGCCAGCTCACCAAAAATGGCGGGTACGGGGCAGCCCCAGCATTTT
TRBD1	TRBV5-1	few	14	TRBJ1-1	CASSQTGYATEAFF	TGCGCCAGCAGCCAGACAGGGTATGCCACTGAAGCTTTCTTT
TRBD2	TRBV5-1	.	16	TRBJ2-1	CASSFTSPSGYNEQFF	TGCGCCAGCAGCTTTACATCGCCTAGCGGTTACAATGAGCAGTTCTTC
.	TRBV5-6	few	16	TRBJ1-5	CASSLASGGGEQPQHF	TGTGCCAGCAGCTTGGCTAGCGGGGGCGGTGAGCAGCCCCAGCATTTT